There are many counts of the clone carrying this TCR beta chain. Its antigen is undetermined. The entry originates in a study of T-cell reconstitution after alpha-beta-depleted transplantation in children. Broader study findings: There were some patients whose high TCRbeta diversity at day 60 came from surviving recipient T cells and thymic progenitors. Fresh T-cell production supplied most of the T-cell counts and diversity seen one year after transplant. Approximately two months post-transplant, alpha-beta T cells reportedly originated from several hundred expanded graft clones.

Preparation of the TCRbeta library used unique molecular identifiers. TCRdb processed the PCR reads anew with MiXCR; each CDR3 protein has one entry. The sample carries about 110,000 distinct CDR3 sequences, 6.4% recorded once. CDR3 length: 16 amino acids. The trim removed 6 bases at V and 3 bases at J, leaving 11 bases unmatched. The chain employs TRBV12-3 or TRBV12-4 and TRBJ2-3; TRBD2 agrees at 8 bases. Specimen: PBMCs, mostly from graft donor cells, collected 360 days after TCRalphabeta/CD19-depleted stem cell transplant. This receptor was obtained from a male patient between 2 and 10 years old who had a stem cell transplant for acute lymphoblastic leukemia, so the T cells may come from the graft donor. In DNA, the CDR3 is TGTGCCAGCAGCCCAGAGCGGGAGACGGTGACAGATACGCAGTATTTT. It specifies CASSPERETVTDTQYF.